This TCR beta chain was profiled in a study of blood T cell repertoires in COVID-19. The wider study: Samples came from the United States, Italy and Spain, spanning acute and convalescent COVID-19. PBMCs, B-cell-depleted T cells, or T cells were the source of the cDNA or gDNA that made up the material.

Looked up from germline, CDR1 is SGHDN and CDR2 is FVKESK. The CDR3 extends over 14 amino acids. V gave up 5 bases and J gave up 10 bases, with 17 bases separating them. This clone was seen once. Assay: immunoSEQ multiplex PCR; the TCRdb copy retains only in-frame clones and omits some. Of some 130,000 clones listed, about 70% were seen once; the top ten hold less than 2.5%. Sequenced material: peripheral blood. This TCR was recovered from a woman aged 70-85 years with acute or convalescent COVID-19. The chain recombines TRBV14 with TRBJ1-4; weak D call: TRBD1 (5 bases). The CDR3 loop is CASSYAGWGGKLFF. DNA of the CDR3: TGTGCCAGCAGCTATGCTGGTTGGGGCGGAAAACTGTTTTTT.